One and the same sample provided the 3 T cell receptor beta chains below, sequenced in a study of radiation and T cells in renal cell carcinoma. TCRdb's copy holds only in-frame clones and misses some; the assay was immunoSEQ multiplex PCR. The table shows under 200,000 clones, with less than 90% occurring only once. Described time point: blood 4 weeks post-SBRT, at nephrectomy. The treatment here: 15 Gy SBRT to primary tumor, nephrectomy 4 weeks later. Sequencing used blood, obtained from a patient whose treatment included radiotherapy and nephrectomy. The receptors were gathered from a woman aged 50 to 65 with renal cell carcinoma.

A single count supports this clone. This chain joins TRBV5-4 and TRBJ2-5, with D perhaps given as TRBD1 or TRBD2 (5 bases each). The CDR3 totals 14 residues. Trimming took off 0 bases at V and 4 bases at J, with 10 bases between the two ends. The V gene's germline CDR1 is SGHNT and CDR2 YYREEE (reference sequence). CDR3 loop: CASSLGRDPETQYF. CDR3 DNA: TGTGCCAGCAGCTTGGGCAGGGACCCAGAGACCCAGTACTTC. Using reference TRBV5-4 and TRBJ2-5 for the parts outside the CDR3, the full variable domain is ETGVTQSPTHLIKTRGQQVTLRCSSQSGHNTVSWYQQALGQGPQFIFQYYREEENGRGNFPPRFSGLQFPNYSSELNVNALELDDSALYLCASSLGRDPETQYFGPGTRLLVL.

V usage is TRBV6-5 and J usage is TRBJ2-7; 8 nucleotides align to TRBD1. The CDR3 runs to 14 residues. After removal of 7 bases from V and 0 bases from J, the junction contained 5 bases not matched to a gene. Germline loops: CDR1 MNHEY, CDR2 SVGAGI. CDR3 loop: CASKSTGGSYEQYF. The CDR3 DNA is TGTGCCAGCAAATCCACAGGGGGCTCCTACGAGCAGTACTTC.

The gene calls are TRBV19 and TRBJ1-1, with D perhaps TRBD1 (5 bases). The ends were cut back, 4 bases at V and 3 bases at J, with 9 bases in the middle. The CDR3 spans 13 residues. Per germline, CDR1 LNHDA and CDR2 SQIVND (reference sequence). The CDR3 coding sequence is TGTGCCAGTAGTAGGGGACCATACACTGAAGCTTTCTTT. Its protein product is CASSRGPYTEAFF.